The 22 T cell receptor beta chains listed next were all sequenced from one sample in a study of blood T cells in healthy people across ages. A second PCR of roughly 7 to 11 cycles used a sample-barcoded 5' primer and a J-beta primer mix. TCRdb ran MiXCR on the 5' RACE reads and lists one entry per CDR3 protein. The sample holds some 780,000 distinct CDR3 sequences; 56% are singletons and the top ten take about a quarter. The sequenced sample consisted of blood. The receptors come from a man in his forties in good health.

This clonotype showed up just a few times. The rearrangement uses TRBV28 and TRBJ2-7; 7 positions agree with TRBD1. CDR3 length equals 15 residues. The germline V gene encodes CDR1 MDHEN and CDR2 SYDVKM. V was pared by 6 bases and J by 3 bases, with 11 bases of the junction left unmatched. The CDR3 region is CASSSPGTVNYEQYF. The CDR3 DNA reads as TGTGCCAGCAGCTCCCCCGGGACAGTAAACTACGAGCAGTACTTC.

This clonotype has a handful of counts. J is TRBJ2-3 and V is TRBV20-1, with D tentatively TRBD1 (8 bases). This CDR3 spans 13 amino acids. V lost 8 bases to trimming and J lost 4 bases, with 16 bases between them. Per germline, CDR1 DFQATT and CDR2 SNEGSKA (reference sequence). The CDR3 spells CSPTGGGADTQYF. DNA of the CDR3: TGCAGTCCCACAGGGGGGGGGGCAGATACGCAGTATTTT.

The V call is TRBV2, the J call TRBJ2-7; the D gene could be TRBD1 or TRBD2 (5 bases each). CDR1 and CDR2 from the germline V gene are SNHLY and FYNNEI. With 0 bases removed from V and 5 bases from J, the gap between germline ends came to 8 bases. The CDR3 spans 13 residues. The CDR3 DNA reads as TGTGCCAGCAGTGAAGCTGAGGGGCACGAGCAGTACTTC. This gives the protein CASSEAEGHEQYF.

This clonotype was seen a few times. This rearrangement joins TRBV7-2 to TRBJ1-2; D unclear. The CDR3 is 12 residues long. Trimming stripped 3 bases from V and 3 bases from J, with 5 bases between. CDR1 is SGHTA and CDR2 is FQGNSA in the germline V gene. The CDR3 DNA is TGTGCCAGCAGCTTTTCGGACTATGGCTACACCTTC. It encodes CASSFSDYGYTF.

This clonotype was recorded only once. This chain links TRBV28 with TRBJ2-2, with 9 positions matching TRBD1. CDR3 length equals 21 residues. CDR1 is MDHEN, CDR2 SYDVKM, per germline. J gave up 0 bases and V 6 bases, and 20 bases lay outside the gene matches. The CDR3 nucleotides are TGTGCCAGCAGCTTCCGAACTACAGGGGGCACATATAGATCGAACACCGGGGAGCTGTTTTTT. Amino acid sequence: CASSFRTTGGTYRSNTGELFF.

V and J are TRBV29-1 and TRBJ1-5; D gene ambiguous. CDR1 and CDR2 from the germline V gene are SQVTM and ANQGSEA. V was pared by 5 bases and J by 0 bases, with 5 bases between. The CDR3 consists of 12 residues. Written as DNA, the CDR3 is TGCAGCGTTACAGATAGCAATCAGCCCCAGCATTTT. Protein: CSVTDSNQPQHF.

The chain employs TRBV7-9 and TRBJ2-5, with 9 nucleotides matching TRBD2. This CDR3 is built from 16 residues. The germline V gene has CDR1 SEHNR and CDR2 FQNEAQ (reference sequence). V lost 5 bases, J lost 5 bases, and 12 bases stayed unmatched. CDR3 region: CASSLHGGLAAETQYF. Written as DNA, the CDR3 is TGTGCCAGCAGCCTCCACGGGGGACTAGCTGCGGAGACCCAGTACTTC.

The chain couples TRBV15 to TRBJ2-4; D may be TRBD2 (6 bases). Trimming removed 0 bases at V and 0 bases at J, with 12 bases between. CDR3 length: 17 residues. Germline-derived CDR1 and CDR2 are LNHNV and YYDKDF (reference sequence). The chain's CDR3 is CATSRDARGLAKNIQYF. Written as DNA, the CDR3 is TGTGCCACCAGCAGAGATGCGAGGGGACTAGCCAAAAACATTCAGTACTTC.

Regarding this clonotype: With a much larger clone just one base away, this may be a read error. V is TRBV7-9 and J is TRBJ2-7, with D possibly TRBD2 on 5 matching bases. The germline V gene has CDR1 SEHNR and CDR2 FQNEAQ (reference sequence). The CDR3 totals 13 residues. The CDR3 is CACSQDGAYEQYF. CDR3 sequence (DNA): TGTGCCTGCAGTCAGGACGGGGCCTACGAGCAGTACTTC. Combining the CDR3 with reference TRBV7-9 and TRBJ2-7 gives the whole variable domain DTGVSQNPRHKITKRGQNVTFRCDPISEHNRLYWYRQTLGQGPEFLTYFQNEAQLEKSRLLSDRFSAERPKGSFSTLEIQRTEQGDSAMYLCACSQDGAYEQYFGPGTRLTVT.

V gene TRBV29-1 combines with J gene TRBJ2-4; 12 bases align to TRBD2. V gave up 1 base and J gave up 13 bases; unmatched junction bases: 11. The CDR3 is made up of 15 amino acids. In germline, CDR1 is SQVTM, CDR2 ANQGSEA. CDR3 loop: CSVEGTSGKEYGQYF. CDR3 nucleotides: TGCAGCGTTGAAGGGACTAGCGGGAAGGAATACGGGCAGTACTTC.

This chain joins TRBV5-4 and TRBJ2-5; D may be TRBD1 (5 bases). CDR1 and CDR2 from the germline V gene are SGHNT and YYREEE (reference sequence). The CDR3 has 17 amino acids. V dropped 2 bases and J dropped 2 bases, with 19 bases sitting between them. The CDR3 bases are TGTGCCAGCAGCTTCCAAGGTACAGGCCGCCAACAAGAGACCCAGTACTTC. This codes for CASSFQGTGRQQETQYF.

V and J are TRBV7-2 and TRBJ2-1; no reliable D call. Germline CDR1 is SGHTA and CDR2 is FQGNSA. Trimming stripped 5 bases from V and 3 bases from J, with 23 bases between. The CDR3 has 18 amino acids. The CDR3 region is CASSLLVSVELGYNEQFF. The CDR3 DNA is TGTGCCAGCAGCCTTCTAGTCAGTGTGGAATTAGGCTACAATGAGCAGTTCTTC.

The CDR3 DNA reads as TGTGCCAGCAGAGTGGATAGAGCCTACGAGCAGTACTTC. It yields the protein CASRVDRAYEQYF. The J gene is TRBJ2-7, the V gene TRBV12-3 or TRBV12-4; D gene unclear. The CDR3 has 13 amino acids. Trimming stripped 6 bases from V and 2 bases from J, with 11 bases between.

The chain carries TRBV15 and TRBJ2-4; D possibly corresponds to TRBD1 (7 bases). V was pared by 0 bases and J by 1 base, with 13 bases between. This CDR3 is 17 amino acids long. Germline V lookup: CDR1 LNHNV, CDR2 YYDKDF (reference sequence). CDR3 bases: TGTGCCACCAGCAGAGATTCAGGGGGGAGGGCCAAAAACATTCAGTACTTC. Translated, it gives CATSRDSGGRAKNIQYF.

The chain joins TRBV28 to TRBJ2-3; unclear D gene. V was trimmed by 6 bases and J by 3 bases, leaving 13 bases between them. The germline gives CDR1 MDHEN, CDR2 SYDVKM. The CDR3 is 14 residues long. The chain's CDR3 is CASSLRSRTDTQYF. CDR3 coding DNA: TGTGCCAGCAGCCTCCGAAGTCGAACAGATACGCAGTATTTT.

This clonotype has only a few counts. The V call is TRBV7-2, the J call TRBJ1-2; D remains unclear. Trimming shortened V by 4 bases and J by 1 base, and 16 bases separated the two germline ends. The CDR3 covers 16 residues. From germline, CDR1 is SGHTA and CDR2 FQGNSA. CDR3 sequence reads: CASSYPPAGNNYGYTF. The CDR3 bases are TGTGCCAGCAGCTACCCCCCGGCGGGAAATAACTATGGCTACACCTTC.

The rearrangement uses TRBV28 and TRBJ2-3; D call uncertain. CDR3 length: 15 amino acids. The V end was cut by 5 bases, the J end by 1 base, with 13 bases between. Per the germline V gene, CDR1 is MDHEN and CDR2 is SYDVKM. This chain's CDR3 is CASSPPGSGTDTQYF. CDR3 nucleotides: TGTGCCAGCAGTCCCCCAGGATCAGGCACAGATACGCAGTATTTT.

This clonotype was recorded a few times. The chain has TRBV11-3 and TRBJ2-3, with 7 bases lining up with TRBD1. The CDR3 contains 14 residues. From germline, CDR1 is SGHNT and CDR2 YENEEA. Trimming took 5 bases from V and 1 from J; bases not matched to a gene: 3. CDR3 residues: CASSPQGGTDTQYF. Here the CDR3 DNA reads TGTGCCAGCAGCCCCCAGGGGGGCACAGATACGCAGTATTTT.

CDR3 region: CASSVIGTGASLGYF. CDR3 sequence (DNA): TGTGCCAGCAGTGTAATCGGGACAGGGGCCTCTCTGGGGTATTTT. The chain uses TRBV28 and TRBJ2-3, with TRBD1 matching over 10 bases. CDR3 length: 15 residues. V was clipped by 5 bases and J by 14 bases; unmatched bases: 16. The germline gives CDR1 MDHEN, CDR2 SYDVKM.

The chain combines TRBV12-3 or TRBV12-4 with TRBJ1-2, with 8 bases fitting TRBD1. This CDR3 has 16 residues. V shed 5 bases and J 4 bases; nucleotides not matched to a gene: 12. This CDR3 is CASSHMVGTGPYGYTF. Here the CDR3 DNA reads TGTGCCAGCAGTCATATGGTGGGGACAGGCCCCTATGGCTACACCTTC.

The sample holds a few counts of this clonotype. The rearrangement links TRBV7-2 to TRBJ2-7; no clear D gene. The J call may be incorrect, as the DNA end agrees better with TRBJ2-5. The CDR3 loop spans 15 amino acids. Germline V gene lookup returns CDR1 SGHTA and CDR2 FQGNSA. The CDR3 DNA reads as TGTGCCAGCAGCTTAGCGGGTCTCGGAGCGGAGACCCAGTACTTC. It translates to CASSLAGLGAETQYF.

As regards this clonotype: A much larger clone sits a single nucleotide away, making a read error possible. This chain links TRBV7-9 with TRBJ1-1, with a weak D call TRBD1 (5 bases). CDR1 and CDR2 from the germline V gene are SEHNR and FQNEAQ (reference sequence). This CDR3 comprises 14 residues. The V end was cut by 5 bases, the J end by 4 bases, with 14 bases between. CDR3 in amino acids: CASSLQAGSTEAFF. For the CDR3, the DNA is TGTGCCAGCAGCCTACAGGCGGGGAGCACTGAAGCTTTCTTT.